Listed below are T cell receptor beta chains from one sample, sequenced in a study of blood T cell repertoires in COVID-19. TCRdb's copy holds only in-frame clones and misses some; the assay was immunoSEQ multiplex PCR. The data show about 380,000 clones, roughly 87% seen once. Sample: PBMCs or T cells enriched from blood (not recorded which). All receptors derive from a woman in her thirties who had recovered from COVID-19. The CDR3 runs from the conserved cysteine through the conserved F or W. The D gene is left open where the match is weak. Some rows mark clone size as missing; the rest say once, few, many or name a class of expanded clone.

d_call: TRBD2; clone_size: .; j_call: TRBJ2-1; v_call: TRBV13; cdr3_aa: CASSLGLASGSFRNEQFF; cdr3_nt: TGTGCCAGCAGCTTAGGCCTCGCTAGCGGGAGCTTTCGCAATGAGCAGTTCTTC
d_call: .; clone_size: .; j_call: TRBJ2-1; v_call: TRBV3-1/TRBV3-2; cdr3_aa: CASSLFRGGKGSYNEQFF; cdr3_nt: TGTGCCAGCAGCCTCTTTCGAGGCGGGAAGGGCTCCTACAATGAGCAGTTCTTC
d_call: TRBD2; clone_size: .; j_call: TRBJ2-7; v_call: TRBV28; cdr3_aa: CASSSGTSGLHSYEQYF; cdr3_nt: TGTGCCAGCAGTTCCGGGACTAGCGGCCTCCACTCCTACGAGCAGTACTTC
d_call: .; clone_size: .; j_call: TRBJ1-2; v_call: TRBV19; cdr3_aa: CASSRLGESGYTF; cdr3_nt: TGTGCCAGTAGTCGTCTGGGAGAGAGTGGCTACACCTTC
d_call: .; clone_size: few; j_call: TRBJ1-2; v_call: TRBV28; cdr3_aa: CASSPPGQQLIYGYTF; cdr3_nt: TGTGCCAGCAGTCCTCCTGGACAGCAGTTAATCTATGGCTACACCTTC
d_call: .; clone_size: .; j_call: TRBJ2-3; v_call: TRBV9; cdr3_aa: CASSVGVGAIPGIPPDTQYF; cdr3_nt: TGTGCCAGCAGCGTAGGTGTGGGAGCCATCCCCGGAATACCCCCGGATACGCAGTATTTT
d_call: .; clone_size: .; j_call: TRBJ2-7; v_call: TRBV6-5; cdr3_aa: CASSHNLGVSYEQYF; cdr3_nt: TGTGCCAGCAGCCATAATTTGGGCGTCTCCTACGAGCAGTACTTC
d_call: .; clone_size: .; j_call: TRBJ2-7; v_call: TRBV21-1; cdr3_aa: CASSNRTGIPYEQYF; cdr3_nt: TGTGCCAGCAGCAACAGGACAGGGATTCCCTACGAGCAGTACTTC
d_call: .; clone_size: .; j_call: TRBJ2-1; v_call: TRBV11-3; cdr3_aa: CASSEGLRDEQFF; cdr3_nt: TGTGCCAGCAGCGAGGGACTGCGCGATGAGCAGTTCTTC
d_call: TRBD1; clone_size: once; j_call: TRBJ1-2; v_call: TRBV25-1; cdr3_aa: CASGGSDRGLGYTF; cdr3_nt: TGTGCCAGCGGGGGTTCCGACAGGGGGCTCGGCTACACCTTC
d_call: TRBD2; clone_size: .; j_call: TRBJ2-3; v_call: TRBV5-4; cdr3_aa: CASSFRGGGPDTQYF; cdr3_nt: TGTGCCAGCAGCTTTAGAGGCGGGGGTCCAGATACGCAGTATTTT
d_call: .; clone_size: few; j_call: TRBJ1-5; v_call: TRBV4-1; cdr3_aa: CASSRNLQGTNQPQHF; cdr3_nt: TGCGCCAGCAGCCGAAACCTACAGGGTACCAATCAGCCCCAGCATTTT
d_call: .; clone_size: .; j_call: TRBJ2-7; v_call: TRBV5-1; cdr3_aa: CASSLGTLLEQYF; cdr3_nt: TGCGCCAGCAGCTTGGGGACACTTCTCGAGCAGTACTTC
d_call: TRBD1; clone_size: .; j_call: TRBJ2-5; v_call: TRBV5-1; cdr3_aa: CASSMGQGETQYF; cdr3_nt: TGCGCCAGCAGTATGGGACAGGGAGAGACCCAGTACTTC
d_call: .; clone_size: once; j_call: TRBJ1-2; v_call: TRBV25-1; cdr3_aa: CASSEQGNYGYTF; cdr3_nt: TGTGCCAGCAGTGAGCAGGGCAACTATGGCTACACCTTC
d_call: .; clone_size: .; j_call: TRBJ2-7; v_call: TRBV20-1; cdr3_aa: CSARGRGEQYF; cdr3_nt: TGCAGTGCTAGAGGCCGGGGCGAGCAGTACTTC
d_call: .; clone_size: .; j_call: TRBJ1-4; v_call: TRBV19; cdr3_aa: CASSAEPNEKLFF; cdr3_nt: TGTGCCAGTAGTGCGGAGCCTAATGAAAAACTGTTTTTT
d_call: TRBD2; clone_size: .; j_call: TRBJ2-3; v_call: TRBV5-4; cdr3_aa: CASSPGLAGTDTQYF; cdr3_nt: TGTGCCAGCAGCCCCGGACTAGCGGGGACAGATACGCAGTATTTT
d_call: .; clone_size: few; j_call: TRBJ2-1; v_call: TRBV27; cdr3_aa: CASSLFGRESSYNEQFF; cdr3_nt: TGTGCCAGCAGTTTATTTGGACGGGAGAGCTCCTACAATGAGCAGTTCTTC
d_call: TRBD2; clone_size: once; j_call: TRBJ2-7; v_call: TRBV9; cdr3_aa: CAAYPGTNYEQYF; cdr3_nt: TGTGCCGCTTACCCGGGGACTAACTACGAGCAGTACTTC
d_call: .; clone_size: .; j_call: TRBJ2-1; v_call: TRBV19; cdr3_aa: CASSMFPLLGEQFF; cdr3_nt: TGTGCCAGTAGTATGTTCCCACTCCTCGGGGAGCAGTTCTTC
d_call: TRBD1; clone_size: .; j_call: TRBJ2-7; v_call: TRBV7-3; cdr3_aa: CASSRDRGSPNEQYF; cdr3_nt: TGTGCCAGCAGCCGGGACAGAGGGAGTCCCAACGAGCAGTACTTC
d_call: TRBD1; clone_size: .; j_call: TRBJ2-1; v_call: TRBV5-5; cdr3_aa: CASSIRDRAYSSYNEQFF; cdr3_nt: TGTGCCAGCAGTATCCGGGACAGGGCCTATAGCTCCTACAATGAGCAGTTCTTC
d_call: .; clone_size: .; j_call: TRBJ1-1; v_call: TRBV29-1; cdr3_aa: CSVRGGRNTEAFF; cdr3_nt: TGCAGCGTTAGAGGAGGAAGGAACACTGAAGCTTTCTTT
d_call: .; clone_size: .; j_call: TRBJ2-7; v_call: TRBV19; cdr3_aa: CASSIGSGYEQYF; cdr3_nt: TGTGCCAGTAGTATTGGCAGCGGCTACGAGCAGTACTTC
d_call: .; clone_size: .; j_call: TRBJ1-1; v_call: TRBV5-6; cdr3_aa: CASSLERSGEAFF; cdr3_nt: TGTGCCAGCAGCTTGGAACGGTCAGGGGAAGCTTTCTTT
d_call: TRBD1; clone_size: .; j_call: TRBJ1-6; v_call: TRBV7-9; cdr3_aa: CASSPEGQLARFGNSPLHF; cdr3_nt: TGTGCCAGCAGCCCAGAGGGACAGCTGGCAAGGTTTGGAAATTCACCCCTCCACTTT
d_call: TRBD1; clone_size: .; j_call: TRBJ1-2; v_call: TRBV6-6; cdr3_aa: CASSYTGGGYTF; cdr3_nt: TGTGCCAGCAGTTATACAGGGGGCGGTTACACCTTC
d_call: .; clone_size: .; j_call: TRBJ2-6; v_call: TRBV27; cdr3_aa: CASSSLLSGANVLTF; cdr3_nt: TGTGCCAGCAGTTCACTCCTCTCTGGGGCCAACGTCCTGACTTTC
d_call: TRBD1; clone_size: .; j_call: TRBJ1-4; v_call: TRBV6-1; cdr3_aa: CASSENRGLGKLFF; cdr3_nt: TGTGCCAGCAGTGAGAACAGGGGGCTAGGAAAACTGTTTTTT
d_call: .; clone_size: .; j_call: TRBJ1-2; v_call: TRBV28; cdr3_aa: CASRSSGMGGYTF; cdr3_nt: TGTGCCAGCAGATCTTCAGGGATGGGCGGCTACACCTTC
d_call: .; clone_size: .; j_call: TRBJ1-2; v_call: TRBV2; cdr3_aa: CASERDGALYGYTF; cdr3_nt: TGTGCCAGTGAAAGGGATGGGGCGCTATATGGCTACACCTTC
d_call: TRBD2; clone_size: once; j_call: TRBJ2-5; v_call: TRBV9; cdr3_aa: CASSVVGGGAETQYF; cdr3_nt: TGTGCCAGCAGCGTAGTTGGCGGGGGGGCGGAGACCCAGTACTTC
d_call: .; clone_size: .; j_call: TRBJ1-4; v_call: TRBV28; cdr3_aa: CASSLGLSRANEKLFF; cdr3_nt: TGTGCCAGCAGTTTAGGACTCTCTCGGGCTAATGAAAAACTGTTTTTT
d_call: .; clone_size: few; j_call: TRBJ1-1; v_call: TRBV5-4; cdr3_aa: CASSLDSLNTEAFF; cdr3_nt: TGTGCCAGCAGCTTGGACAGCTTGAACACTGAAGCTTTCTTT
d_call: TRBD2; clone_size: .; j_call: TRBJ2-1; v_call: TRBV4-2; cdr3_aa: CASSQEPSGSSYNEQFF; cdr3_nt: TGTGCCAGCAGCCAAGAGCCTAGCGGGAGCTCCTACAATGAGCAGTTCTTC
d_call: .; clone_size: .; j_call: TRBJ2-1; v_call: TRBV15; cdr3_aa: CATSRTRLHEQFF; cdr3_nt: TGTGCCACCAGCCGCACCAGGTTACATGAGCAGTTCTTC
d_call: .; clone_size: once; j_call: TRBJ2-1; v_call: TRBV6-5; cdr3_aa: CASRNGVNEQFF; cdr3_nt: TGTGCCAGCAGGAACGGGGTCAATGAGCAGTTCTTC
d_call: .; clone_size: .; j_call: TRBJ1-2; v_call: TRBV5-6; cdr3_aa: CASSLTDYGYTF; cdr3_nt: TGTGCCAGCAGCTTGACGGACTATGGCTACACCTTC
d_call: .; clone_size: .; j_call: TRBJ1-5; v_call: TRBV24-1; cdr3_aa: CATSTEYSNQPQHF; cdr3_nt: TGTGCCACCAGTACAGAGTATAGCAATCAGCCCCAGCATTTT
d_call: .; clone_size: .; j_call: TRBJ1-4; v_call: TRBV15; cdr3_aa: CATSRAGIGEKLFF; cdr3_nt: TGTGCCACCAGCAGAGCAGGGATAGGTGAAAAACTGTTTTTT
d_call: TRBD1; clone_size: .; j_call: TRBJ1-5; v_call: TRBV6-1; cdr3_aa: CASSERQGAWSNQPQHF; cdr3_nt: TGTGCCAGCAGTGAAAGACAGGGGGCTTGGAGCAATCAGCCCCAGCATTTT
d_call: .; clone_size: .; j_call: TRBJ2-7; v_call: TRBV20-1; cdr3_aa: CSASSPDRYEQYF; cdr3_nt: TGCAGTGCCAGTTCCCCCGACAGATACGAGCAGTACTTC
d_call: .; clone_size: once; j_call: TRBJ1-2; v_call: TRBV28; cdr3_aa: CASSVSGGQGYGYTF; cdr3_nt: TGTGCCAGCTCAGTATCCGGGGGGCAAGGTTATGGCTACACCTTC